This T cell receptor (beta chain) is from a study of shared clonotypes between healthy human individuals (dated by TCRdb to the early 2020s). Looking at the study overall: Two women and three men aged 18 to 49 years were included in the cohort. For each donor, CD4 naive and CD4 memory were each run on three plates, CD8 naive on two plates, and CD8 memory on one plate. To estimate repertoire size and how much clonotypes are shared between individuals, the study performed deep sequencing of blood TCR repertoires from roughly five healthy adults. Libraries were prepared and TCR repertoires were sequenced by different laboratories using diverse techniques, in order to increase sequencing depth and limit assay-specific biases. Per donor, leukapheresis produced somewhere between about 0.94 and 9.5 billion PBMCs. Overall results and qualifications from the work: Naive subsets generally had larger estimated clonotype richness than memory subsets did. Incomplete sequencing was indicated by rarefaction of sorted-subset datasets, despite the large sequencing depth. Sharing across a handful of donors was observed for about 5% of naive CD4, under 4% of naive CD8, over 2% of memory CD4, and about 0.4% of memory CD8 clonotypes. Compared with non-shared clonotypes, the clonotypes found in all four sorted-subset donors had higher generation probabilities. Sampling was restricted to blood, and TCR repertoires in tissues likely differ from the TCR repertoires found in blood. Pairwise subsampling indicated that sequencing depth was expected to affect the degree of clonotype sharing among donors. The small number of donors limited the genetic and exposure-history diversity represented.

The donors were healthy, HIV-negative adults with no recently reported acute infections or vaccinations. Every donor was a Caucasian adult living in Nashville, Tennessee, USA. CD4+ T cells were enriched through magnetic negative selection, after which naive cells were positively selected on CD45RA and the remaining negative fraction served as the memory subset. After blood collection by leukapheresis, PBMCs were isolated using Ficoll-Histopaque density gradient centrifugation and then cryopreserved in the vapor phase of liquid nitrogen. Analytical flow cytometry was used to check the purity and quantity of every magnetically sorted T cell population. Each sorted fraction had its genomic DNA isolated and then quantified by UV absorbance on a Nanodrop 2000c. On this clone itself: Its antigen remains undetermined. No much larger clone exists at a distance of one base, and base qualities are not known.

Using the deep immunoSEQ assay, multiplex PCR amplified TCR CDR3 regions from genomic DNA. For each cell subset, the extracted genomic DNA was distributed evenly across all wells of several immunoSEQ 96-well plates, and each plate served as one replicate. For sorted subsets, each replicate PCR was loaded with approximately 200 ng genomic DNA, equivalent to approximately 27,000 T cell genomes. Purified libraries were measured with a Qubit 3.0 fluorometer, size-checked on a Bioanalyzer 2100, and measured again with the KAPA Library Quantification kit. A separate single-read 150-cycle Illumina NextSeq 550 flow cell was used to sequence each immunoSEQ 96-well plate. As for the authors' bioinformatics: Because the immunoSEQ output included only junctional sequences and no quality scores, the filtering could not be the same as the filtering used for full-length reads. To assign V/J genes and CDR3, sequences were annotated against IMGT germline references using PyIR, a Python wrapper for IgBLAST v1.9. Reads with weak V/J assignments (E-value above 1e-6), missing CDR3, stop codons, out-of-frame junctions, or ambiguous translated residues were removed. A V3J clonotype was defined by an identical inferred V gene, J gene, and CDR3 amino acid sequence. The percentage overlap between two repertoires was calculated by dividing the number of shared unique clonotypes by the size of the smaller repertoire. Three approaches were used to assess repertoire richness: RTK rarefaction, the Chao1 estimator, and Recon v2.1 estimates of unobserved clonotypes. Generation probabilities for all TCRbeta clonotypes obtained by the gDNA method from four donors were computed using OLGA. TCRdb retrieved this table from immuneACCESS and kept in-frame rearrangements only. Not all clones are present; in checked studies, unresolved V genes account for under half, and no reason is known for the remainder. D and trimming were read from the DNA, whereas the V and J calls and clone size are those reported in that table. In this sample the table shows about 2.4 million clones, approximately 94% of which occur a single time. The ten largest clones take up 0.14% of the sample.

Taken from the germline V gene (reference sequence), the CDR1 and CDR2 loops are MNHEY and SMNVEV. V and J are trimmed by 6 bases and 0 bases, and the gene matches miss 22 bases of the junction. Taken from cysteine to phenylalanine, the CDR3 has 21 residues. Just CDR3 DNA is preserved here, 63 bases in frame from base 1. The source material was naive CD4+ T cells sorted from blood. According to the study, the label for this sample's cell subset or site signals: CD45RA+ positively selected. The source is a man aged 18 to 30 in good health. Recombination connected TRBV27 to TRBJ2-2, with TRBD2 identical over 7 junction bases. In nucleotide form, the sequence is TGTGCCAGCAGATCACCGGGACTACCATACCTAACCCTAACGAACACCGGGGAGCTGTTTTTT. Its product reads: CASRSPGLPYLTLTNTGELFF.